The clone carrying this T cell receptor (beta chain) occurred many times. Antigen specificity is unknown. With iRepertoire HTBI primers and Arm-PCR of CDR3 regions, TCR beta libraries were built. TCRdb re-called the multiplex PCR reads with MiXCR, one entry per CDR3 protein. The sample includes about 540,000 distinct CDR3 sequences, approximately 13% of them seen just once. These data originate in a study of regulatory T cells in long-lasting Graves disease. Findings of the study overall: The study found persistent patients shared more public clonotypes (2,741) than new patients (about 890).

Described time point: newly diagnosed GD, antithyroid drugs for less than 3 months. PBMC-derived RNA was used for the TCR library. Patient provenance is recorded as an endocrinology department in Xi'an, China. V was shortened by 0 bases and J by 13 bases, with 13 bases between the two germline ends. This CDR3 comprises 14 residues. Another study also made use of these data, one on T cells in Graves' hyperthyroidism and ophthalmopathy. This second study notes: An absence of ophthalmopathy progression within 18 months meant stable Graves' hyperthyroidism.

Sequenced here: peripheral blood mononuclear cells (PBMCs), sampled at new diagnosis, from a patient treated with antithyroid drugs. The TCR was taken from a man younger than 40 with Graves disease. This chain links TRBV12-3 or TRBV12-4 with TRBJ1-6; D call uncertain. As DNA, the CDR3 is TGTGCCAGCAGTTTAGCCCTCGAAGGTTGGCCCCTCCACTTT. Residues: CASSLALEGWPLHF.